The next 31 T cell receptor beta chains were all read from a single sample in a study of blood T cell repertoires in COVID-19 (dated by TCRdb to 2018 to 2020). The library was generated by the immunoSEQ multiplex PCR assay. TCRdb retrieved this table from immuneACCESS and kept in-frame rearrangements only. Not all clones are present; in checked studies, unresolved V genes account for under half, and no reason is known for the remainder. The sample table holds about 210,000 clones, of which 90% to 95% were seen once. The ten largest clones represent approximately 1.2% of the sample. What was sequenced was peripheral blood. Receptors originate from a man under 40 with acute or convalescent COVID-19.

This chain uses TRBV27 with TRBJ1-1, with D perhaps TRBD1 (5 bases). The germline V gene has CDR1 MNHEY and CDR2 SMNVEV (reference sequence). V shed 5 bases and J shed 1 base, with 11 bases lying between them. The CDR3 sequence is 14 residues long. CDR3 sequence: CASSTNRQNTEAFF. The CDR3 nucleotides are TGTGCCAGCAGTACGAACAGGCAGAACACTGAAGCTTTCTTT.

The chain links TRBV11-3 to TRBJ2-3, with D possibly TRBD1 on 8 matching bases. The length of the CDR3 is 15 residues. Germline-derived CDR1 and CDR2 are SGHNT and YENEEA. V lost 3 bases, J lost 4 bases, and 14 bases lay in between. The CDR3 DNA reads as TGTGCCAGCAGCTTCGGGGGGACAGGTTCAGATACGCAGTATTTT. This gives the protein CASSFGGTGSDTQYF.

This CDR3 is CASSLKGNGEKLFF. Here the CDR3 DNA reads TGTGCCAGCAGTTTAAAGGGGAACGGTGAAAAACTGTTTTTT. This rearrangement joins TRBV27 to TRBJ1-4; the D gene is possibly TRBD1 (5 bases). CDR3 size: 14 residues. V lost 2 bases and J 7 bases, leaving 11 bases between the germline ends. CDR1 and CDR2 from the germline V gene are MNHEY and SMNVEV (reference sequence).

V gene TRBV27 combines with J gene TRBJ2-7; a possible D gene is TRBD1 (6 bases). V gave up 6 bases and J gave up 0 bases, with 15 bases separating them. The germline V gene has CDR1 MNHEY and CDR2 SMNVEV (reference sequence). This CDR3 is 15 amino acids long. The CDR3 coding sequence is TGTGCCAGCAGCCTCACCCCGGACAGCTCCTACGAGCAGTACTTC. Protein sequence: CASSLTPDSSYEQYF.

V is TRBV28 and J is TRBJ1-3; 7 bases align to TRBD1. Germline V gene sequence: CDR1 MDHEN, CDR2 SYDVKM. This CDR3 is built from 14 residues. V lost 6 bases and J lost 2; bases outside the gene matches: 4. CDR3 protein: CASSPRGAGNTIYF. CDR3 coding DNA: TGTGCCAGCAGCCCCAGGGGGGCTGGAAACACCATATATTTT.

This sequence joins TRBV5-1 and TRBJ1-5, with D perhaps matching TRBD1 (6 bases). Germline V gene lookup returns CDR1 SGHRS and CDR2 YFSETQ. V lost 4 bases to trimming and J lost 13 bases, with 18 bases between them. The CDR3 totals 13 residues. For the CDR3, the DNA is TGCGCCAGCAGCCGATTGACAGGTGACGATCAGCATTTT. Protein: CASSRLTGDDQHF.

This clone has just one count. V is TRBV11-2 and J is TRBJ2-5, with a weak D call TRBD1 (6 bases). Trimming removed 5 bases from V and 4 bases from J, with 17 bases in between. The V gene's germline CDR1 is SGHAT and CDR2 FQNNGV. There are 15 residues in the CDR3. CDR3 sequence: CASSRIKTGSETQYF. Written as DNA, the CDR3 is TGTGCCAGCAGCCGCATTAAAACAGGGTCAGAGACCCAGTACTTC.

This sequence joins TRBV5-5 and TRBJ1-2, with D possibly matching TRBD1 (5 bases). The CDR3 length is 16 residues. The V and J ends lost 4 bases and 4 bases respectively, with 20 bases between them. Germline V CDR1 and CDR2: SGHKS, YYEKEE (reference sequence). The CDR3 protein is CASSNVLIGALYGYTF. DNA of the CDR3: TGTGCCAGCAGCAATGTCCTTATAGGGGCTCTCTATGGCTACACCTTC.

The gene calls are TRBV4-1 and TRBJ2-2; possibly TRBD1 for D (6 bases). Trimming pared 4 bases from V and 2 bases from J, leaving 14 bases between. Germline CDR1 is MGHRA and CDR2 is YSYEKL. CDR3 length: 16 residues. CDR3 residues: CASSRPRQANTGELFF. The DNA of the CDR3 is TGCGCCAGCAGCCGCCCCCGACAGGCTAACACCGGGGAGCTGTTTTTT.

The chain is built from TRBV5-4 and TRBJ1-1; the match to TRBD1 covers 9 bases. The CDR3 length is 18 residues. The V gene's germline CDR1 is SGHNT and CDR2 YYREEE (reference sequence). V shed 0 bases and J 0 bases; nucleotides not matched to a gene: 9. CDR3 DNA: TGTGCCAGCAGCTTGGGGGGACAGGGTTTGTCTATGAACACTGAAGCTTTCTTT. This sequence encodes CASSLGGQGLSMNTEAFF.

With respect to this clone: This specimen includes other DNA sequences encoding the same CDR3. The CDR3 loop is CASSRTGGNQPQHF. The CDR3 bases are TGTGCCAGCAGCCGAACAGGGGGCAATCAGCCCCAGCATTTT. The rearrangement links TRBV6-5 to TRBJ1-5; 7 bases are shared with TRBD1. The CDR3 spans 14 residues. Germline CDR1 MNHEY, CDR2 SVGAGI. Trimming cost V 6 bases and J 2 bases; bases outside gene matches: 4.

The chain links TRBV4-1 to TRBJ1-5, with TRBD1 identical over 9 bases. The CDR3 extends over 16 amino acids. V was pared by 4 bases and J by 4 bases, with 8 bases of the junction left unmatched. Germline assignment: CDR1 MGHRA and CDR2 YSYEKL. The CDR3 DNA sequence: TGCGCCAGCAGCCCAATGGACAGGGGAAAAAATCAGCCCCAGCATTTT. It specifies CASSPMDRGKNQPQHF.

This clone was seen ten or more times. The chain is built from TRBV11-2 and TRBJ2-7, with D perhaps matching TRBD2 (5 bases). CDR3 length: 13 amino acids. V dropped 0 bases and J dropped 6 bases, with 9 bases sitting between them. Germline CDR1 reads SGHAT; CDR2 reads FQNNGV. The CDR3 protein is CASSLDLGLEQYF. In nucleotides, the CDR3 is TGTGCCAGCAGCTTAGATCTCGGACTCGAGCAGTACTTC. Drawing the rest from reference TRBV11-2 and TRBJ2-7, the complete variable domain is EAGVAQSPRYKIIEKRQSVAFWCNPISGHATLYWYQQILGQGPKLLIQFQNNGVVDDSQLPKDRFSAERLKGVDSTLKIQPAKLEDSAVYLCASSLDLGLEQYFGPGTRLTVT.

The CDR3 is CASSEARRGPGANVLTF. DNA for the CDR3: TGTGCCAGCAGTGAAGCTCGGCGGGGCCCTGGGGCCAACGTCCTGACTTTC. The rearrangement joins TRBV6-1 to TRBJ2-6; D possibly corresponds to TRBD2 (6 bases). The germline gives CDR1 MNHNS, CDR2 SASEGT. The CDR3 consists of 17 residues. V dropped 0 bases and J dropped 2 bases, with 11 bases sitting between them.

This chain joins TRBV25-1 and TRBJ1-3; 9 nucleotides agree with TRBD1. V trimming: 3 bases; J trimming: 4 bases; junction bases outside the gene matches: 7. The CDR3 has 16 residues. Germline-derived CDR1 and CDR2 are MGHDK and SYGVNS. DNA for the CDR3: TGTGCCAGCAGTGATACCACAGGGGGCGCCGGAAACACCATATATTTT. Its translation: CASSDTTGGAGNTIYF.

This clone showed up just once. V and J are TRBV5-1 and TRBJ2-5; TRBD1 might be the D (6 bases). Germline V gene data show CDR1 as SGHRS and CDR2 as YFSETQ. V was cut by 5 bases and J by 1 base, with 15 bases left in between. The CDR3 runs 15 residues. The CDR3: CASRPFTGSQETQYF. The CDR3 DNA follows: TGCGCCAGCAGACCCTTTACAGGGTCCCAAGAGACCCAGTACTTC.

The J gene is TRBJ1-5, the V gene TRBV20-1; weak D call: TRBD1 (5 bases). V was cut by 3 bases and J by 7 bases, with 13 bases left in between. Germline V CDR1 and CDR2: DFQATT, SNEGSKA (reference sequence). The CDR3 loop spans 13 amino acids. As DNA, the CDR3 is TGCAGTGCTAGTTACGGGACTCACCAGCCCCAGCATTTT. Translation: CSASYGTHQPQHF.

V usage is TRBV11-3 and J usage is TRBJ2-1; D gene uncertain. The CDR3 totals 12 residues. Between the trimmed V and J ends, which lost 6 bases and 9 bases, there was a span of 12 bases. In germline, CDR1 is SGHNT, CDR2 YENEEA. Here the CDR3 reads CASSDGPGEQFF. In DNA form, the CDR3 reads TGTGCCAGCAGTGATGGGCCTGGTGAGCAGTTCTTC.

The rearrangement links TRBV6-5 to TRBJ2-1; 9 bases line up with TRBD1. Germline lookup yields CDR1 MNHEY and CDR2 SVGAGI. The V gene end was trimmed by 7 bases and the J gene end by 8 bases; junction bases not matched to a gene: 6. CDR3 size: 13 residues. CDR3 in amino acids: CASNLQGAYEQFF. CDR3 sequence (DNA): TGTGCCAGCAATCTACAGGGGGCGTATGAGCAGTTCTTC.

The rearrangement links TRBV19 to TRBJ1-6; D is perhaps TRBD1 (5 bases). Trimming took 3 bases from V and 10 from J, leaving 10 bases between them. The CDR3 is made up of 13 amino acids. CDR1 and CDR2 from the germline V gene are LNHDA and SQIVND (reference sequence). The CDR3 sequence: CASSIGALSPLHF. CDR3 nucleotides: TGTGCCAGTAGTATTGGGGCTCTATCACCCCTCCACTTT.

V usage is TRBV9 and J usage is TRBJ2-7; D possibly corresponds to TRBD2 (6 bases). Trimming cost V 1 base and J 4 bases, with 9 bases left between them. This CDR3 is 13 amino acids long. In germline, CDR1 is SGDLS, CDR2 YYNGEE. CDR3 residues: CASSVSGSYEQYF. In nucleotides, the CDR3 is TGTGCCAGCAGCGTATCCGGGAGTTACGAGCAGTACTTC.

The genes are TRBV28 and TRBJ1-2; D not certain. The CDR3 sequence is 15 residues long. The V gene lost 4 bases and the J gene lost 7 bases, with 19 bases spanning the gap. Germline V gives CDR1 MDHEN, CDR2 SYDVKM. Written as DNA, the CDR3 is TGTGCCAGCAGTTCCCAAGTACGTCCGGAGCGTGGCTACACCTTC. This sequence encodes CASSSQVRPERGYTF.

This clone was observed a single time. CDR3 region: CASSSGETQYF. In DNA, the CDR3 is TGTGCCAGCAGTTCCGGAGAGACCCAGTACTTC. The chain couples TRBV28 to TRBJ2-5; D gene uncertain. In germline, CDR1 is MDHEN, CDR2 SYDVKM. The germline V and J ends were trimmed by 4 bases and 4 bases, with 4 bases remaining between them. The CDR3 consists of 11 residues.

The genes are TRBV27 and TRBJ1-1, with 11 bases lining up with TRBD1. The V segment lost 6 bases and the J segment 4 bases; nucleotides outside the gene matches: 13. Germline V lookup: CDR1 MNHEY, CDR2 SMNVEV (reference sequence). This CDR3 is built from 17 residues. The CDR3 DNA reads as TGTGCCAGCAGGACCTCCGACACCGGGACAGGGGGCACTGAAGCTTTCTTT. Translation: CASRTSDTGTGGTEAFF.

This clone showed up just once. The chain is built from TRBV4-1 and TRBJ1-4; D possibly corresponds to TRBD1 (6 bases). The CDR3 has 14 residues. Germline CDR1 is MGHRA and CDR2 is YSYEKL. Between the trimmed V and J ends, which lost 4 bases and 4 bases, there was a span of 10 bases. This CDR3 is CASSLRQDNEKLFF. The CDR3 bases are TGCGCCAGCAGCCTTCGACAGGATAATGAAAAACTGTTTTTT.

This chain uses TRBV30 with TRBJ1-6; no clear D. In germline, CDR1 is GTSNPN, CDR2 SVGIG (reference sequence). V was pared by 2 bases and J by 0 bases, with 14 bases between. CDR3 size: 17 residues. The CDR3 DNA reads TGTGCCTGGAGTTCACGGCCAGGAAGCTCCTATAATTCACCCCTCCACTTT. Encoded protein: CAWSSRPGSSYNSPLHF. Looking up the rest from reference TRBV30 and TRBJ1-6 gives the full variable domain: SQTIHQWPATLVQPVGSPLSLECTVEGTSNPNLYWYRQAAGRGLQLLFYSVGIGQISSEVPQNLSASRPQDRQFILSSKKLLLSDSGFYLCAWSSRPGSSYNSPLHFGNGTRLTVT.

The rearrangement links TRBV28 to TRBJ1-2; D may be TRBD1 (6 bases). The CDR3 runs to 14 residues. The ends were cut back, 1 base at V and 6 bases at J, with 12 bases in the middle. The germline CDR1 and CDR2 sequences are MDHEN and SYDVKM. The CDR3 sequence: CASSLLTGSHGYTF. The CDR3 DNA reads TGTGCCAGCAGTTTATTGACAGGATCCCATGGCTACACCTTC.

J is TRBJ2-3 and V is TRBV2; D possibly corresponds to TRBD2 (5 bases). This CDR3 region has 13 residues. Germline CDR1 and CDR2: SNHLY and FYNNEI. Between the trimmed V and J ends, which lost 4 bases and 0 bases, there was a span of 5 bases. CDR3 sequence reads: CASSAGSTDTQYF. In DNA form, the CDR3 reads TGTGCCAGCAGTGCGGGGAGCACAGATACGCAGTATTTT.

This chain's CDR3 is CASSLSTGSDYGYTF. CDR3 nucleotides: TGTGCCAGCAGCCTTTCAACGGGATCTGACTATGGCTACACCTTC. The V gene is TRBV11-1, the J gene TRBJ1-2; no clear D. Trimming removed 5 bases at V and 3 bases at J, with 16 bases between. This CDR3 comprises 15 residues. Germline V gene sequence: CDR1 SGHAT, CDR2 FQDESV (reference sequence).

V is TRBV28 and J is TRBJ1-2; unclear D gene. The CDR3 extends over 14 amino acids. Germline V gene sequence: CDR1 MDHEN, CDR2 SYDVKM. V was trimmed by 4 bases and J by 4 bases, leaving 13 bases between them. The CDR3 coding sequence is TGTGCCAGCAGTTCCCATTCCAGGCGCTATGGCTACACCTTC. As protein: CASSSHSRRYGYTF.

The chain's CDR3 is CASSFGLAGGFGETQYF. The DNA of the CDR3 is TGCGCCAGCAGCTTCGGACTAGCGGGAGGCTTTGGAGAGACCCAGTACTTC. V and J are TRBV5-1 and TRBJ2-5; 14 bases match TRBD2. The V gene's germline CDR1 is SGHRS and CDR2 YFSETQ. This CDR3 contains 17 residues. Germline trimming cut 2 bases from V and 4 bases from J; bases unmatched to any gene: 7.